The 9 T cell receptor beta chains below all came from one sample that was sequenced in a study of regulatory T cells in long-lasting Graves disease. Libraries of TCR beta came from iRepertoire HTBI primers plus Arm-PCR of CDR3 regions. One entry per CDR3 protein, called by TCRdb with MiXCR from the multiplex PCR reads. The table shows 360,000 or so distinct CDR3 sequences, with about a sixth occurring only once. Described time point: newly diagnosed GD, antithyroid drugs for less than 3 months. PBMC RNA served as the TCR library source. These sequences were also reported in another study, on T cells in Graves' hyperthyroidism and ophthalmopathy.

The material sequenced was peripheral blood mononuclear cells (PBMCs), taken at new diagnosis, from a patient treated with antithyroid drugs. The receptors were sampled from a man aged 35 to 55 with Graves disease.

This clonotype was detected many times. This rearrangement joins TRBV30 to TRBJ1-1, with D unresolved. The CDR3 length is 14 residues. V lost 4 bases to trimming and J lost 2 bases, with 14 bases between them. The germline V gene has CDR1 GTSNPN and CDR2 SVGIG (reference sequence). Here the CDR3 reads CAWIPLLFNTEAFF. The CDR3 DNA follows: TGTGCCTGGATTCCACTCCTATTCAACACTGAAGCTTTCTTT.

At least ten counts were recorded for this clonotype. The chain has TRBV10-1 and TRBJ2-1; 11 nucleotides line up with TRBD2. The CDR3 totals 16 residues. V lost 0 bases, J lost 7 bases, and 5 bases stayed unmatched. Germline-derived CDR1 and CDR2 are WNHNN and SYGVQD (reference sequence). In nucleotides, the CDR3 is TGCGCCAGCAGTGAGTCGCGTCTAGCGGGGGGTAATGAGCAGTTCTTC. Translated, it gives CASSESRLAGGNEQFF.

In this sample, this clonotype turned up many times. This chain uses TRBV3-1 with TRBJ2-1; no clear D gene. CDR3 length: 15 amino acids. Germline CDR1 and CDR2: LGHDT and YNNKEL (reference sequence). V was shortened by 0 bases and J by 4 bases, with 10 bases between the two germline ends. The CDR3 reads CASSQDVTKYNEQFF. The DNA of the CDR3 is TGTGCCAGCAGCCAAGATGTGACAAAGTACAATGAGCAGTTCTTC.

This clonotype was counted many times. The rearrangement uses TRBV3-1 and TRBJ1-1; D unresolved. Germline lookup yields CDR1 LGHDT and CDR2 YNNKEL (reference sequence). V lost 5 bases and J lost 1, with 8 bases in between. This CDR3 has 13 amino acids. The CDR3 DNA sequence: TGTGCCAGCAGCTCACCCTCGAACACTGAAGCTTTCTTT. Its translation is CASSSPSNTEAFF.

This clonotype has only a few counts. The chain is built from TRBV6-1 and TRBJ1-2; 8 nucleotides line up with TRBD1. With V trimmed by 6 bases and J by 5 bases, 8 bases remained unmatched. The CDR3 is made up of 14 amino acids. The germline V gene encodes CDR1 MNHNS and CDR2 SASEGT. The CDR3 DNA follows: TGTGCCAGCAGCCGAAGACAGGGGAATTATGGCTACACCTTC. It encodes CASSRRQGNYGYTF.

In its sample, this clonotype was seen many times. The chain has TRBV30 and TRBJ2-7; D is possibly TRBD1 (6 bases). This CDR3 region has 14 residues. Germline CDR1 is GTSNPN and CDR2 is SVGIG (reference sequence). Trimming removed 3 bases at V and 4 bases at J, with 16 bases between. DNA of the CDR3: TGTGCCTGGAGAGTAGGGGGAAATATGTACGAGCAGTACTTC. As protein: CAWRVGGNMYEQYF.

The sample holds one count of this clonotype. The gene calls are TRBV24-1 and TRBJ2-5; 9 nucleotides align to TRBD1. Germline CDR1 reads KGHDR; CDR2 reads SFDVKD. V was pared by 9 bases and J by 4 bases, with 11 bases of the junction left unmatched. The length of the CDR3 is 15 residues. CDR3 residues: CATSDRTGVRETQYF. CDR3 nucleotide sequence: TGTGCCACCTCCGACCGGACAGGGGTGCGAGAGACCCAGTACTTC.

This clonotype has ten or more counts. The chain joins TRBV3-1 to TRBJ2-1; weak D call: TRBD1 (6 bases). Per germline, CDR1 LGHDT and CDR2 YNNKEL (reference sequence). Trimming cost V 1 base and J 4 bases, with 14 bases left between them. The CDR3 contains 16 residues. The CDR3 is CASSQGTGLKYNEQFF. In DNA form, the CDR3 reads TGTGCCAGCAGCCAAGGAACAGGGTTGAAATACAATGAGCAGTTCTTC.

As regards this clonotype: One base away lies a much larger clone, so this may be a sequencing read error. Lacking the conserved final phenylalanine or tryptophan, this CDR3 likely reflects a read error. The chain couples TRBV12-3 or TRBV12-4 to TRBJ2-1; the D call may be TRBD1 or TRBD2 (5 bases each). The germline V and J ends were trimmed by 6 bases and 7 bases, with 13 bases remaining between them. The CDR3 runs 13 residues. CDR3 in DNA: TGTGCCAGCAGACGGGGCAATGAAAATGAGCAGTTCCTC. It is translated as CASRRGNENEQFL.